The 9 T cell receptor beta chains presented below share a single source sample, sequenced in a study of blood T cell repertoires in COVID-19. Clones were sequenced by immunoSEQ multiplex PCR, and TCRdb holds only the in-frame ones, with some missing. The top ten hold approximately 25% of the sample, which has approximately 38,000 clones, about 80% seen once. Material: peripheral blood. These receptors were taken from a human donor with acute or convalescent COVID-19. The donor label of this sample is uncertain.

The chain couples TRBV19 to TRBJ2-1, with 13 positions matching TRBD2. Per the germline V gene, CDR1 is LNHDA and CDR2 is SQIVND (reference sequence). J lost 5 bases, V lost 5 bases, and 12 bases had no gene match. The CDR3 contains 18 residues. The CDR3 DNA reads TGTGCCAGTAGTTCGCGAACTAAGGGACTAGCGGGAAACAATGAGCAGTTCTTC. Translation: CASSSRTKGLAGNNEQFF.

The gene calls are TRBV5-1 and TRBJ2-7, with 7 bases identical to TRBD2. The V gene's germline CDR1 is SGHRS and CDR2 YFSETQ. This CDR3 spans 15 amino acids. Trimming at V came to 0 bases and at J to 2 bases, leaving 5 bases not matched to a gene. The CDR3 reads CASSLVASGPYEQYF. The CDR3, as DNA: TGCGCCAGCAGCTTGGTGGCTAGCGGCCCCTACGAGCAGTACTTC.

The sample holds one count of this clone. The CDR3 DNA is TGTGCCAGCAGCTCCCTCCCAGGGGGAAACACTGAAGCTTTCTTT. This sequence encodes CASSSLPGGNTEAFF. The rearrangement uses TRBV7-6 and TRBJ1-1; the match to TRBD1 covers 7 bases. CDR3 length: 15 residues. V lost 4 bases and J lost 2; bases outside the gene matches: 7. Looked up from germline, CDR1 is SGHVS and CDR2 is FNYEAQ. The full variable domain, in which reference TRBV7-6 and TRBJ1-1 provide the parts outside the CDR3, is GAGVSQSPRYKVTKRGQDVALRCDPISGHVSLYWYRQALGQGPEFLTYFNYEAQQDKSGLPNDRFSAERPEGSISTLTIQRTEQRDSAMYRCASSSLPGGNTEAFFGQGTRLTVV.

The V gene is TRBV27, the J gene TRBJ1-5; weak D call: TRBD1 (6 bases). Per germline, CDR1 MNHEY and CDR2 SMNVEV (reference sequence). V lost 5 bases, J lost 5 bases, and 25 bases lay in between. CDR3 length: 18 residues. The CDR3 DNA follows: TGTGCCAGCAGTCCGAACCGGGACATATGGCGGAATTATCAGCCCCAGCATTTT. It codes for CASSPNRDIWRNYQPQHF.

The V gene is TRBV9, the J gene TRBJ1-4, with a tentative D call TRBD1 (6 bases). Between the trimmed V and J ends, which lost 0 bases and 4 bases, there was a span of 16 bases. Per germline, CDR1 SGDLS and CDR2 YYNGEE. The CDR3 has 17 amino acids. The CDR3 loop is CASSVGSGGVGNEKLFF. Here the CDR3 DNA reads TGTGCCAGCAGCGTAGGGTCGGGGGGCGTTGGTAATGAAAAACTGTTTTTT. Together with reference TRBV9 and TRBJ1-4, the CDR3 gives the full variable domain: DSGVTQTPKHLITATGQRVTLRCSPRSGDLSVYWYQQSLDQGLQFLIQYYNGEERAKGNILERFSAQQFPDLHSELNLSSLELGDSALYFCASSVGSGGVGNEKLFFGSGTQLSVL.

This sequence joins TRBV28 and TRBJ2-7; tentatively, D is TRBD2 (5 bases). The CDR3 is 15 amino acids. Germline loops: CDR1 MDHEN, CDR2 SYDVKM. V lost 3 bases and J 2 bases, leaving 14 bases between the germline ends. CDR3 residues: CASSFERIKPYEQYF. The CDR3 nucleotides are TGTGCCAGCAGTTTTGAGCGGATCAAACCCTACGAGCAGTACTTC.

The chain is built from TRBV5-1 and TRBJ2-7, with 7 bases lining up with TRBD1. The CDR3 loop spans 15 amino acids. Germline V gene data show CDR1 as SGHRS and CDR2 as YFSETQ. The J segment lost 0 bases and the V segment lost 4 bases, leaving 7 bases of the junction unmatched. CDR3 nucleotide sequence: TGCGCCAGCAGCACCCAGACAGGGAACTCCTACGAGCAGTACTTC. Translating gives CASSTQTGNSYEQYF. Looking up the rest from reference TRBV5-1 and TRBJ2-7 gives the full variable domain: KAGVTQTPRYLIKTRGQQVTLSCSPISGHRSVSWYQQTPGQGLQFLFEYFSETQRNKGNFPGRFSGRQFSNSRSEMNVSTLELGDSALYLCASSTQTGNSYEQYFGPGTRLTVT.

The chain is built from TRBV7-3 and TRBJ2-3, with 8 positions matching TRBD1. The germline CDR1 and CDR2 sequences are SGHTA and FQGTGA. The CDR3 runs to 14 residues. V was clipped by 6 bases and J by 2 bases; unmatched bases: 4. CDR3: CASSQGAVTDTQYF. DNA of the CDR3: TGTGCCAGCAGTCAGGGGGCTGTCACAGATACGCAGTATTTT. The full variable domain, its missing parts supplied by reference TRBV7-3 and TRBJ2-3, is GAGVSQTPSNKVTEKGKYVELRCDPISGHTALYWYRQSLGQGPEFLIYFQGTGAADDSGLPNDRFFAVRPEGSVSTLKIQRTERGDSAVYLCASSQGAVTDTQYFGPGTRLTVL.

The chain is built from TRBV7-2 and TRBJ1-3; TRBD1 is a possible D gene (6 bases). The CDR3 consists of 13 residues. CDR1 and CDR2 from the germline V gene are SGHTA and FQGNSA. Trimming left V 4 bases short and J 4 bases short, with 8 bases between. CDR3 in amino acids: CASSSGQGNTIYF. The CDR3 DNA sequence: TGTGCCAGCAGCTCGGGACAAGGAAACACCATATATTTT. The whole variable domain, remainder taken from reference TRBV7-2 and TRBJ1-3, is GAGVSQSPSNKVTEKGKDVELRCDPISGHTALYWYRQSLGQGLEFLIYFQGNSAPDKSGLPSDRFSAERTGGSVSTLTIQRTQQEDSAVYLCASSSGQGNTIYFGEGSWLTVV.